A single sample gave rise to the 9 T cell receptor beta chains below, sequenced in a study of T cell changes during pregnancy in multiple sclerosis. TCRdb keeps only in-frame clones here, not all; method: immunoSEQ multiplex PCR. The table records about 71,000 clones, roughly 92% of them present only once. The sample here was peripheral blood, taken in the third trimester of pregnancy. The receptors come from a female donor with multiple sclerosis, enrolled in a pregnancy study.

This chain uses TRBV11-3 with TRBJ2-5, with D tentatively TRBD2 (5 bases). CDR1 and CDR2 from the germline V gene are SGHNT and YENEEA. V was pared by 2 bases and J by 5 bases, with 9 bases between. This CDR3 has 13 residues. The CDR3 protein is CASSLRGLETQYF. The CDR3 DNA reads TGTGCCAGCAGCTTAAGAGGGTTGGAGACCCAGTACTTC.

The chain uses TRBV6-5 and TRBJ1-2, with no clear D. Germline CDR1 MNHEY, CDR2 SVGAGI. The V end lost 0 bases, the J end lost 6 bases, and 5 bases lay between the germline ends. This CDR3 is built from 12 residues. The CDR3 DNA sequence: TGTGCCAGCAGTTACTCGGGAGATGGCTACACCTTC. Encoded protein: CASSYSGDGYTF.

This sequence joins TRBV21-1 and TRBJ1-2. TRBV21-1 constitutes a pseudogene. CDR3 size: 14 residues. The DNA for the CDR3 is TGTGCCAGCAGCAAAGAAGAAGGGTCGGGGAGAGGCACCTTC. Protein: CASSKEEGSGRGTF.

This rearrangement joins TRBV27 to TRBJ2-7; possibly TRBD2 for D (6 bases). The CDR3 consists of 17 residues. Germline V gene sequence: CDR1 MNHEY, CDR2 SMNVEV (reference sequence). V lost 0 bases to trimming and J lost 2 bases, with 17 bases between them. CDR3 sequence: CASSLSSGRFAAYEQYF. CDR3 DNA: TGTGCCAGCAGTTTATCGTCGGGGAGGTTCGCTGCCTACGAGCAGTACTTC.

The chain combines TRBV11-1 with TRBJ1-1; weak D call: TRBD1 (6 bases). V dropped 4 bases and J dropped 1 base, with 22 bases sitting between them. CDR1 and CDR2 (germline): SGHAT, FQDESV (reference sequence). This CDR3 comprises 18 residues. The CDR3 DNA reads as TGTGCCAGCAGCTCACTTTGGGGGGGGGCTCTTGCGAACACTGAAGCTTTCTTT. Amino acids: CASSSLWGGALANTEAFF.

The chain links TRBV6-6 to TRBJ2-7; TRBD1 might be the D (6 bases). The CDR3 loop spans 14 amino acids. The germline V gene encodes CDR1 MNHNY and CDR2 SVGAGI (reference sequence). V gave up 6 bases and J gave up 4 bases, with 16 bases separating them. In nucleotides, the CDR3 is TGTGCCAGCAGCCAGACAGGTCCTACTTACGAGCAGTACTTC. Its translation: CASSQTGPTYEQYF.

The CDR3 coding sequence is TGTGCCAGCAGCTTAGTGACAGGGGTCATGAATGAGCAGTTCTTC. It encodes CASSLVTGVMNEQFF. This rearrangement joins TRBV7-2 to TRBJ2-1, with 8 bases fitting TRBD1. The CDR3 is 15 residues long. Losses at the gene ends were 1 base for V and 7 bases for J; bases not matched to a gene: 6. Germline V gene sequence: CDR1 SGHTA, CDR2 FQGNSA.

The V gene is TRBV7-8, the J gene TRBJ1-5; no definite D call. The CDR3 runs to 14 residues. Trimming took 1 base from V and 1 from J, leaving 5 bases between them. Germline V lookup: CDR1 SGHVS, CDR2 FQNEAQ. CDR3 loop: CASSLGASNQPQHF. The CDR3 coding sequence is TGTGCCAGCAGCTTAGGGGCCAGCAATCAGCCCCAGCATTTT.

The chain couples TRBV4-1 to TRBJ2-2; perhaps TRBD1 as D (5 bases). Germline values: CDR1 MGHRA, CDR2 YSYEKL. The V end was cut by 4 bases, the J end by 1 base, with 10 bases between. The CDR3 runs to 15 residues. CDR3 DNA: TGCGCCAGCAGCCTCAGGGATTTGAACACCGGGGAGCTGTTTTTT. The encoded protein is CASSLRDLNTGELFF.